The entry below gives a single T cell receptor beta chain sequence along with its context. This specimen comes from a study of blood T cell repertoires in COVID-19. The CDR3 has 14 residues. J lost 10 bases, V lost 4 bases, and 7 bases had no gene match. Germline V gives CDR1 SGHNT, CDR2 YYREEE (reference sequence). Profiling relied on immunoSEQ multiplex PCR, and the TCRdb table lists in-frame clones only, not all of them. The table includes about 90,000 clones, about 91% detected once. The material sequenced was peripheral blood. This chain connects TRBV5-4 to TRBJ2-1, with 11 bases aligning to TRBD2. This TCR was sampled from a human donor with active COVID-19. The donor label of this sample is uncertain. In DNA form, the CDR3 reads TGTGCCAGCAGCCGGCTGACTAGCGGGGACGAGCAGTTCTTC. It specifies CASSRLTSGDEQFF.